This T cell receptor (beta chain) came from a study of glioma-infiltrating T cells after dendritic cell vaccination. Overall study results and limits: Complete blood and tumor specimen sets were limited to few patients.

As regards this clone: The antigen is unknown.

The protocol was immunoSEQ multiplex PCR, while the TCRdb copy is restricted to in-frame clones and leaves out a portion. Of around 58,000 clones in the sample, 80% to 85% were seen once. Material: blood, obtained before dendritic cell vaccination. The TCR was taken from a human donor with glioblastoma.

For the CDR3, the DNA is TGTGCCAGTAGTCTCCGGACAGGGGGCCGAGAAAAACTGTTTTTT. Translated: CASSLRTGGREKLFF. The chain employs TRBV19 and TRBJ1-4; 11 nucleotides align to TRBD1. CDR3 length equals 15 residues. V dropped 5 bases and J dropped 8; count of bases not matched to a gene: 7. Per the germline V gene, CDR1 is LNHDA and CDR2 is SQIVND (reference sequence).